This TCR beta chain was retrieved from a study of OX40 agonist ivuxolimab in advanced cancers. The CDR3 totals 14 residues. Trimming left V 1 base short and J 1 base short, with 6 bases between. Germline V gene sequence: CDR1 SEHNR, CDR2 FQNEAQ (reference sequence). The repertoire was sequenced with immunoSEQ multiplex PCR; TCRdb's copy has only in-frame clones and lacks some. The sample lists tens of thousands of clones, roughly nine tenths occurring once. The chain combines TRBV7-9 with TRBJ2-3; unclear D gene. This receptor was taken from an adult with an advanced solid tumor such as melanoma, head and neck, liver or kidney cancer. Sample: CD4+ or CD8+ T cells sorted from blood, taken in a trial of the OX40 agonist ivuxolimab. The CDR3 here is CASSLGLGTDTQYF. DNA for the CDR3: TGTGCCAGCAGCTTAGGGTTGGGCACAGATACGCAGTATTTT. Variable domain in full (rest from reference TRBV7-9 and TRBJ2-3): DTGVSQNPRHKITKRGQNVTFRCDPISEHNRLYWYRQTLGQGPEFLTYFQNEAQLEKSRLLSDRFSAERPKGSFSTLEIQRTEQGDSAMYLCASSLGLGTDTQYFGPGTRLTVL.